These T cell receptor beta chains were read from a single sample in a study of T cells in Graves' hyperthyroidism and ophthalmopathy. TCRdb re-analysed the multiplex PCR reads in MiXCR, keeping a single row per CDR3 protein. The repertoire consists of around 250,000 distinct CDR3 sequences, with approximately 14% occurring once and the leading ten covering 13%. Sequenced: blood. These receptors were taken from a woman in her thirties or forties with Graves' hyperthyroidism that later progressed to Graves' ophthalmopathy. Each CDR3 is given with its conserved first and last residue. Each record gives: V gene, D gene, clone size, J gene, CDR3 DNA, CDR3 protein. D genes are given only for firm matches. Some rows have no size entry. The others give once, few or many, or a class for an expanded clone.

TRBV27	TRBD2	many	TRBJ2-3	TGTGCCAGCAGTCCCCGACCCACCACTACTAGCGGGAGGACCCTAAGGTATTTT	CASSPRPTTTSGRTLRYF
TRBV12-3/TRBV12-4	.	many	TRBJ1-1	TGTGCCAGCAGTTTATTGGCAGCCATGAACACTGAAGCTTTCTTT	CASSLLAAMNTEAFF
TRBV20-1	TRBD2	.	TRBJ2-1	TGCAGTGCTAGAGATCTGAGGACTAGCCCTACTGAGCAGTTCTTC	CSARDLRTSPTEQFF
TRBV30	.	many	TRBJ2-3	TGTGCCTGGAGTCAGGGCACAGATACGCAGTATTTT	CAWSQGTDTQYF
TRBV12-5	.	many	TRBJ2-1	TGTGCTAGTGGTTCCGCCCCCAAGGGGAGCGGTGACCTAGGGAATGAGCAGTTCTTC	CASGSAPKGSGDLGNEQFF
TRBV7-2	.	many	TRBJ1-2	TGTGCCAGCAGCCCGGGGGTCTATGGCTACACCTTC	CASSPGVYGYTF
TRBV5-7	.	.	TRBJ1-5	TGTGCCAGCAGTTCCCCCCGCGATCAGCCCCAGCATTTT	CASSSPRDQPQHF
TRBV10-2	.	.	TRBJ2-7	TGCGCCAGCAGTGAGTCGGAGTTGAAGGCCTACGAGCAGTACTTC	CASSESELKAYEQYF
TRBV12-3/TRBV12-4	TRBD2	.	TRBJ2-7	TGTGCCAGCAGCCGGACTAGCGGGAGTCGCGAGCAGTACTTC	CASSRTSGSREQYF
TRBV29-1	TRBD1	many	TRBJ1-2	TGCAGCGTGGAGTCCTCGACAGGGGTATCCGATGGCTACACCTTC	CSVESSTGVSDGYTF
TRBV20-1	TRBD2	many	TRBJ2-2	TGCAGTGCTAGTACCGGGAGGGTCACCGGGGAGCTGTTTTTT	CSASTGRVTGELFF
TRBV19	.	.	TRBJ1-2	TGTGCCAGCCGATCAGCCGGTGGAGGCTACACCTTC	CASRSAGGGYTF
TRBV28	.	many	TRBJ2-7	TGTGCCAGCAGGCTAAGCGGTCCCTCCTACGAGCAGTACTTC	CASRLSGPSYEQYF
TRBV9	TRBD1	.	TRBJ2-7	TGTGCCAGCAGCGGCGCCGGGACAGGTACCCACGAGCAGTACTTC	CASSGAGTGTHEQYF
TRBV9	.	.	TRBJ2-1	TGTGCCAGCAGCGTAGGGAGCTCCTACAATGAGCAGTTCTTC	CASSVGSSYNEQFF
TRBV6-1	.	many	TRBJ1-1	TGTGCCAGCAGAGGAACAAGAACGAACACTGAAGCTTTCTTT	CASRGTRTNTEAFF
TRBV6-1	.	many	TRBJ1-3	TGTGCCAGCAGTACTACAGGTAGCTCTGGAAACACCATATATTTT	CASSTTGSSGNTIYF
TRBV2	TRBD2	many	TRBJ2-7	TGTGCCAGCAGTGAGTGGCGGGGGGCTCACTCCTACGAGCAGTACTTC	CASSEWRGAHSYEQYF
TRBV27	TRBD1	many	TRBJ1-1	TGTGCCAGCAGTAGAAGGACAGGGGCGAACACTGAAGCTTTCTTT	CASSRRTGANTEAFF
TRBV28	TRBD1	many	TRBJ2-7	TGTGCCAGCAGGGGGACAGGGGACTCCTACGAGCAGTACTTC	CASRGTGDSYEQYF